This T cell receptor beta chain is from a study of CD8 T cells in Susac syndrome. The study sequenced TCR beta in blood CD8+ and CD4+ T cells. TEMRA cells underwent FACS enrichment and CD8+ and CD4+ T cells underwent negative isolation. Random hexamers were used to reverse transcribe an amount of about 0.45 to 1 ug RNA. It was immunoSEQ multiplex PCR that amplified TCR beta CDR3 across 54 Vbeta and 13 Jbeta. TCRdb redid the calling of the immunoSEQ multiplex PCR reads with MiXCR, one entry per CDR3 protein. The sample yields 250,000 to 300,000 distinct CDR3 sequences, about 91% seen once. General study findings and limits: Acknowledgment was made by the study that its TCR sequencing and HLA analysis involved a relatively small number of individuals.

CDR1 LNHDA and CDR2 SQIVND come from the germline V gene (reference sequence). The CDR3 is made up of 16 amino acids. V gave up 0 bases and J gave up 5 bases, with 16 bases separating them. Note on this clonotype: Its antigen is undetermined.

The source material was CD8+ T cells from PBMCs. This clonotype was sampled from a human donor with multiple sclerosis. V gene TRBV19 combines with J gene TRBJ1-1; tentative D call: TRBD1 (6 bases). The CDR3 nucleotides read TGTGCCAGTAGTATAGACTTCGGGGGGCCTACAACTGAAGCTTTCTTT. Translating it yields CASSIDFGGPTTEAFF.